The 28 T cell receptor beta chains in this list originate from one sample, sequenced in a study of T-cell memory formation after mild COVID-19. TCRdb re-analysed the 5' RACE reads in MiXCR, keeping a single row per CDR3 protein. This sample carries 100,000 to 150,000 distinct CDR3 sequences, around 6.3% of them seen once, and the ten largest clones take under 2.5%. Sequenced sample: PBMCs or a T cell subset sorted from them (not recorded which). The receptor source for this set is an adult woman who had mild COVID-19 (a few samples of this study predate the infection). Cell type and time point are not known.

The chain links TRBV24-1 to TRBJ1-1; D is possibly TRBD1 (5 bases). V lost 4 bases and J 11 bases, leaving 19 bases between the germline ends. The CDR3 runs 14 residues. Germline V gene lookup returns CDR1 KGHDR and CDR2 SFDVKD. CDR3 in DNA: TGTGCCACCAGTGACATAGGACAACCCCGGGGGGCTTTCTTT. This encodes CATSDIGQPRGAFF.

This clonotype showed up many times. The chain carries TRBV5-4 and TRBJ2-1, with a tentative D call TRBD1 (6 bases). The V and J ends lost 4 bases and 6 bases respectively, with 17 bases between them. The CDR3 consists of 15 residues. Germline V CDR1 and CDR2: SGHNT, YYREEE (reference sequence). The CDR3 reads CASSPRGGWSNEQFF. In DNA, the CDR3 is TGTGCCAGCAGCCCCCGTGGGGGCTGGAGCAATGAGCAGTTCTTC.

This clonotype was observed a few times. In nucleotides, the CDR3 is TGTGCCAGCAGCGTAGCGGGCAGAGCTAACTATGGCTACACCTTC. Translating gives CASSVAGRANYGYTF. V gene TRBV9 combines with J gene TRBJ1-2; D is unclear. Germline CDR1 is SGDLS and CDR2 is YYNGEE. The ends were cut back, 0 bases at V and 0 bases at J, with 9 bases in the middle. The CDR3 is 15 residues long.

The sample holds many counts of this clonotype. V gene TRBV18 combines with J gene TRBJ1-1; D gene unclear. Germline CDR1 is KGHSH and CDR2 is LQKENI. The V gene lost 2 bases and the J gene lost 5 bases, with 9 bases spanning the gap. CDR3 length: 13 residues. The CDR3 nucleotides are TGTGCCAGCTCACCAGTCCCGAAAACTGAAGCTTTCTTT. Residues: CASSPVPKTEAFF.

This clonotype has at least ten counts. The V call is TRBV4-1, the J call TRBJ2-7, with D unclear. V dropped 0 bases and J dropped 4 bases, with 13 bases sitting between them. The length of the CDR3 is 15 residues. Germline assignment: CDR1 MGHRA and CDR2 YSYEKL. CDR3 sequence (DNA): TGCGCCAGCAGCCAAGATTCGGACGGGTATTACGAGCAGTACTTC. This sequence encodes CASSQDSDGYYEQYF.

The chain joins TRBV28 to TRBJ1-2; 9 positions match TRBD1. The CDR3 runs 15 residues. Trimming removed 5 bases from V and 8 bases from J; junction bases left unmatched: 12. Germline V CDR1 and CDR2: MDHEN, SYDVKM. The chain's CDR3 is CASSLLQGADDGYTF. The CDR3 DNA is TGTGCCAGCAGTCTCTTACAGGGGGCCGACGACGGCTACACCTTC.

The chain recombines TRBV7-2 with TRBJ1-1; D is ambiguous. Germline lookup yields CDR1 SGHTA and CDR2 FQGNSA. V lost 5 bases, J lost 0 bases, and 10 bases lay in between. The CDR3 totals 14 residues. The CDR3 spells CASSPERMNTEAFF. For the CDR3, the DNA is TGTGCCAGCAGCCCCGAAAGGATGAACACTGAAGCTTTCTTT.

This clonotype was recorded a few times. The chain has TRBV7-9 and TRBJ2-5; a possible D gene is TRBD1 (6 bases). Germline assignment: CDR1 SEHNR and CDR2 FQNEAQ (reference sequence). CDR3 length: 14 residues. V was trimmed by 0 bases and J by 2 bases, leaving 7 bases between them. CDR3 DNA: TGTGCCAGCAGCTTAGCGGACAGACAAGAGACCCAGTACTTC. Translation gives CASSLADRQETQYF.

This clonotype was counted many times. The chain links TRBV18 to TRBJ1-2; 10 positions match TRBD1. Germline trimming cut 3 bases from V and 7 bases from J; bases unmatched to any gene: 8. The CDR3 is made up of 15 amino acids. Germline V lookup: CDR1 KGHSH, CDR2 LQKENI. The CDR3, as DNA: TGTGCCAGCTCACCCGGACAGGGGGTCGCAGGTGGCTACACCTTC. It is translated as CASSPGQGVAGGYTF.

This chain uses TRBV27 with TRBJ2-3; 8 bases fit TRBD2. Germline lookup yields CDR1 MNHEY and CDR2 SMNVEV (reference sequence). The V segment lost 4 bases and the J segment 0 bases; nucleotides outside the gene matches: 9. The CDR3 length is 17 residues. Here the CDR3 DNA reads TGTGCCAGCAGTTCCTCCTGGGCTAGCGGGAGCACAGATACGCAGTATTTT. Its protein product is CASSSSWASGSTDTQYF.

This clonotype came up a few times. The chain employs TRBV29-1 and TRBJ1-1; tentative D call: TRBD1 (5 bases). The CDR3 totals 12 residues. Trimming stripped 6 bases from V and 8 bases from J, with 16 bases between. CDR1 SQVTM and CDR2 ANQGSEA come from the germline V gene. The CDR3 sequence: CSVITRRVEAFF. CDR3 bases: TGCAGCGTCATAACACGCAGGGTGGAAGCTTTCTTT.

This clonotype was detected a few times. V usage is TRBV27 and J usage is TRBJ1-1; D is possibly TRBD1 (5 bases). Trimming left V 2 bases short and J 4 bases short, with 14 bases between. The germline V gene has CDR1 MNHEY and CDR2 SMNVEV (reference sequence). CDR3 length: 15 amino acids. As DNA, the CDR3 is TGTGCCAGCAGTTTAATGGGGGGTGCCGGCACTGAAGCTTTCTTT. The encoded protein is CASSLMGGAGTEAFF.

The table lists this clonotype with many counts. The rearrangement uses TRBV20-1 and TRBJ2-7; 11 bases map to TRBD2. The germline gives CDR1 DFQATT, CDR2 SNEGSKA (reference sequence). This CDR3 contains 15 residues. V trimming: 0 bases; J trimming: 1 base; junction bases outside the gene matches: 2. CDR3 sequence (DNA): TGCAGTGCTAGAGAAGGACTAGCGGGTTCCTACGAGCAGTACTTC. Translation gives CSAREGLAGSYEQYF.

The genes are TRBV4-1 and TRBJ2-1; the match to TRBD2 covers 9 bases. Germline assignment: CDR1 MGHRA and CDR2 YSYEKL. The CDR3 runs to 17 residues. The ends lost 0 bases at V and 6 bases at J; junction bases unmatched: 9. The CDR3 is CASSQDHRSSGANEQFF. In nucleotides, the CDR3 is TGCGCCAGCAGCCAAGATCACAGGTCTAGCGGGGCCAATGAGCAGTTCTTC.

V gene TRBV25-1 combines with J gene TRBJ1-5; D ambiguous. The CDR3 consists of 14 residues. V lost 7 bases to trimming and J lost 5 bases, with 15 bases between them. Germline CDR1 reads MGHDK; CDR2 reads SYGVNS. The CDR3 nucleotides read TGTGCCAGCAAGGGTGACTCTGATCATCAGCCCCAGCATTTT. Its protein product is CASKGDSDHQPQHF. Using reference TRBV25-1 and TRBJ1-5 for the parts outside the CDR3, the full variable domain is EADIYQTPRYLVIGTGKKITLECSQTMGHDKMYWYQQDPGMELHLIHYSYGVNSTEKGDLSSESTVSRIRTEHFPLTLESARPSHTSQYLCASKGDSDHQPQHFGDGTRLSIL.

A few counts support this clonotype. The chain has TRBV19 and TRBJ2-2; 13 bases agree with TRBD2. The V gene's germline CDR1 is LNHDA and CDR2 SQIVND (reference sequence). CDR3 length: 16 residues. Trimming removed 4 bases from V and 5 bases from J; junction bases left unmatched: 4. The CDR3 DNA sequence: TGTGCCAGTAGTACCGGGACTAGCGGGGTGACCGGGGAGCTGTTTTTT. The encoded protein is CASSTGTSGVTGELFF. The whole variable domain, remainder taken from reference TRBV19 and TRBJ2-2, is DGGITQSPKYLFRKEGQNVTLSCEQNLNHDAMYWYRQDPGQGLRLIYYSQIVNDFQKGDIAEGYSVSREKKESFPLTVTSAQKNPTAFYLCASSTGTSGVTGELFFGEGSRLTVL.

In this sample, this clonotype turned up a few times. The chain joins TRBV12-3 or TRBV12-4 to TRBJ2-1; 7 bases align to TRBD1. V was pared by 6 bases and J by 5 bases, with 10 bases of the junction left unmatched. The CDR3 runs 15 residues. The CDR3 region is CASRPRQGPHNEQFF. The CDR3 DNA reads as TGTGCCAGCAGACCCCGACAGGGTCCACACAATGAGCAGTTCTTC.

The chain employs TRBV5-1 and TRBJ2-7; D may be TRBD2 (6 bases). V was cut by 2 bases and J by 2 bases, with 14 bases left in between. CDR1 is SGHRS, CDR2 YFSETQ, per germline. This CDR3 is built from 15 residues. The CDR3 loop reads CASSFIQGGAYEQYF. For the CDR3, the DNA is TGCGCCAGCAGCTTTATCCAGGGAGGAGCCTACGAGCAGTACTTC.

The chain uses TRBV2 and TRBJ2-5, with D maybe TRBD2 (5 bases). Germline CDR1 and CDR2: SNHLY and FYNNEI. CDR3 length: 15 residues. V was clipped by 2 bases and J by 1 base, with 11 bases between them. The DNA of the CDR3 is TGTGCCAGCAGTGAACGGGGTTTGAGCCAAGAGACCCAGTACTTC. Translation: CASSERGLSQETQYF.

This clonotype has only a few counts. This rearrangement joins TRBV5-1 to TRBJ2-3; 10 nucleotides agree with TRBD2. The CDR3 extends over 16 amino acids. Germline V gene lookup returns CDR1 SGHRS and CDR2 YFSETQ. V gave up 0 bases and J gave up 4 bases; unmatched junction bases: 5. The DNA for the CDR3 is TGCGCCAGCAGCTTGGGGACTAGCGGAGGGGCAGATACGCAGTATTTT. Its protein product is CASSLGTSGGADTQYF.

This clonotype was seen a few times. The chain combines TRBV30 with TRBJ1-1; D unresolved. Deletions cut 3 bases from V and 2 bases from J, with 19 bases between. The germline CDR1 and CDR2 sequences are GTSNPN and SVGIG (reference sequence). The CDR3 has 16 amino acids. CDR3 region: CAWRSVSDPINTEAFF. CDR3 nucleotide sequence: TGTGCCTGGAGAAGTGTTTCTGATCCCATCAACACTGAAGCTTTCTTT.

The rearrangement links TRBV18 to TRBJ2-2; possible D gene TRBD1, 6 bases. Trimming removed 2 bases from V and 2 bases from J, with 9 bases in between. The CDR3 spans 15 residues. Looked up from germline, CDR1 is KGHSH and CDR2 is LQKENI. CDR3 loop: CASSPGTPNTGELFF. CDR3 nucleotide sequence: TGTGCCAGCTCACCAGGGACACCAAACACCGGGGAGCTGTTTTTT. Variable domain in full (rest from reference TRBV18 and TRBJ2-2): NAGVMQNPRHLVRRRGQEARLRCSPMKGHSHVYWYRQLPEEGLKFMVYLQKENIIDESGMPKERFSAEFPKEGPSILRIQQVVRGDSAAYFCASSPGTPNTGELFFGEGSRLTVL.

This clonotype appeared many times. The V gene is TRBV7-2, the J gene TRBJ2-7; 9 positions agree with TRBD1. V was pared by 2 bases and J by 6 bases, with 17 bases of the junction left unmatched. There are 18 residues in the CDR3. Per the germline V gene, CDR1 is SGHTA and CDR2 is FQGNSA. DNA of the CDR3: TGTGCCAGCAGCTTAATCCTTTTGGACAGGGGAAAGGTACTCGAGCAGTACTTC. Residues: CASSLILLDRGKVLEQYF.

At least ten counts were recorded for this clonotype. This sequence joins TRBV9 and TRBJ1-1; D not certain. The V end was cut by 4 bases, the J end by 1 base, with 14 bases between. CDR1 and CDR2 (germline): SGDLS, YYNGEE. The CDR3 spans 15 residues. The CDR3, as DNA: TGTGCCAGCAGCTTATCGCTGGAGGGGAACACTGAAGCTTTCTTT. It encodes CASSLSLEGNTEAFF.

The table lists this clonotype with many counts. The chain carries TRBV3-1 and TRBJ1-2, with D hard to call. Deletions cut 4 bases from V and 4 bases from J, with 7 bases between. The CDR3 is 12 residues long. CDR1 LGHDT and CDR2 YNNKEL come from the germline V gene (reference sequence). The CDR3 here is CASSPGAYGYTF. The CDR3 nucleotides are TGTGCCAGCAGCCCGGGCGCCTATGGCTACACCTTC.

Only a few counts were recorded for this clonotype. This sequence joins TRBV29-1 and TRBJ2-5; 11 bases are a match to TRBD2. Trimming removed 6 bases from V and 4 bases from J; junction bases left unmatched: 4. The CDR3 extends over 13 amino acids. CDR1 is SQVTM, CDR2 ANQGSEA, per germline. CDR3 nucleotide sequence: TGCAGCGTCCGAGGACTAGCGGGAGAGACCCAGTACTTC. Translation: CSVRGLAGETQYF.

Many counts were recorded for this clonotype. DNA for the CDR3: TGTGCCACCAGTGATTTTTACAATGAGCAGTTCTTC. Translating it yields CATSDFYNEQFF. The chain is built from TRBV24-1 and TRBJ2-1; D is undetermined. The V and J ends lost 1 base and 4 bases respectively, with 1 base between them. Germline V gene data show CDR1 as KGHDR and CDR2 as SFDVKD. There are 12 residues in the CDR3.

This clonotype was counted at least ten times. The chain uses TRBV7-3 and TRBJ1-1, with D maybe TRBD1 (6 bases). CDR1 and CDR2 from the germline V gene are SGHTA and FQGTGA. V lost 2 bases to trimming and J lost 5 bases, with 9 bases between them. The CDR3 runs 13 residues. Written as DNA, the CDR3 is TGTGCCAGCAGCTTACTACAGGGTACTGAAGCTTTCTTT. Amino acids: CASSLLQGTEAFF.